Detailed here is one T cell receptor beta chain. The data are from a study of blood T cell repertoires in COVID-19. Across the study: The study drew acute and convalescent COVID-19 samples from the United States, Italy and Spain. The analysed material was cDNA or gDNA that came from T cells, B-cell-depleted T cells, or PBMCs.

In the authors' methods: Counts of nucleated cells, estimated from reference gene primer amplification, were obtained. The method was immunoSEQ multiplex PCR; TCRdb's version includes in-frame clones alone and lacks a portion of them. The DNA gave D and trimming, while V, J and clone size come from that table. In the table there are 95,000 to 150,000 clones, over 75% of which are singletons. Germline CDR1 reads MNHEY; CDR2 reads SVGEGT. V gave up 6 bases and J gave up 2 bases, with 20 bases separating them. This CDR3 has 16 residues. The clonotype originates from a man aged 60 to 75 with active or convalescent COVID-19. The chain carries TRBV6-2 or TRBV6-3 and TRBJ2-7, with D tentatively TRBD2 (7 bases). The sample comprised peripheral blood. The CDR3 loop reads CASSRGGRVGAYEQYF. CDR3 DNA sequence: TGTGCCAGCAGCAGGGGCGGGAGAGTTGGGGCCTACGAGCAGTACTTC.